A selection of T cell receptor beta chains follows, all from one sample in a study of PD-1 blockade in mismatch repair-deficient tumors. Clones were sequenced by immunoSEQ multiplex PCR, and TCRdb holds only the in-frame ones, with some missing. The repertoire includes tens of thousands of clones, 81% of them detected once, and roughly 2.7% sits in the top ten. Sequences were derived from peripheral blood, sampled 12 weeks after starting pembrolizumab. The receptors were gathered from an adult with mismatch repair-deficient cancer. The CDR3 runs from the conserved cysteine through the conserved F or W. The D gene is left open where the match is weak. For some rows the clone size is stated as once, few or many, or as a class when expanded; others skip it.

CASSYSRTGGLVGYTF	TGTGCCAGCAGTTACTCCAGGACAGGGGGCCTGGTTGGCTACACCTTC	NA	TRBD1	TRBV6-5	TRBJ1-2
CSATGGWTEAFF	TGCAGCGCAACAGGGGGCTGGACTGAAGCTTTCTTT	NA	TRBD1	TRBV29-1	TRBJ1-1
CASSEKIPEKAPRGQPQHF	TGTGCCAGCAGTGAAAAGATCCCGGAGAAAGCTCCGCGGGGTCAGCCCCAGCATTTT	NA	NA	TRBV21-1	TRBJ1-5
CASSQEPDRGWTEAFF	TGCGCCAGCAGCCAAGAACCCGACAGGGGTTGGACTGAAGCTTTCTTT	NA	TRBD1	TRBV4-1	TRBJ1-1
CASSVSSGRAGEQFF	TGTGCCAGCAGCGTATCTAGCGGGAGGGCCGGTGAGCAGTTCTTC	NA	TRBD2	TRBV11-2	TRBJ2-1
CASSQGISGNTIYF	TGCGCCAGCAGCCAAGGGATTTCTGGAAACACCATATATTTT	NA	NA	TRBV5-1	TRBJ1-3
CAWTLSGGSTDTQYF	TGTGCCTGGACCCTTTCGGGAGGGAGCACAGATACGCAGTATTTT	NA	TRBD2	TRBV30	TRBJ2-3
CASRGRRYEQYF	TGTGCCAGCAGGGGGCGACGCTACGAGCAGTACTTC	once	NA	TRBV28	TRBJ2-7
CASSSGLAGSYEQYF	TGCGCCAGCAGCTCCGGACTAGCGGGATCCTACGAGCAGTACTTC	NA	TRBD2	TRBV5-1	TRBJ2-7
CASSLAATPYNEQFF	TGTGCCAGCAGCTTAGCGGCAACTCCCTACAATGAGCAGTTCTTC	NA	NA	TRBV7-8	TRBJ2-1
CASNIQGAPGYTF	TGTGCCAGCAACATACAGGGGGCGCCTGGCTACACCTTC	NA	TRBD1	TRBV4-1	TRBJ1-2
CASSLLNNEQFF	TGTGCCAGCAGCTTATTAAACAATGAGCAGTTCTTC	NA	NA	TRBV7-9	TRBJ2-1
CASSESSAANYGYTF	TGTGCCAGCAGTGAATCCTCGGCGGCTAACTATGGCTACACCTTC	NA	NA	TRBV25-1	TRBJ1-2
CASSSEGAYGYEQYF	TGTGCCAGCAGCTCCGAAGGCGCCTACGGCTACGAGCAGTACTTC	NA	NA	TRBV5-6	TRBJ2-7
CASSSSGATNEKLFF	TGTGCCAGCAGTTCGTCAGGGGCAACTAATGAAAAACTGTTTTTT	NA	NA	TRBV6-5	TRBJ1-4
CASSSGIGSYEQYF	TGCGCCAGCAGCTCAGGCATAGGGTCCTACGAGCAGTACTTC	NA	NA	TRBV5-1	TRBJ2-7
CASGPGLAEGYEQYF	TGTGCCAGTGGACCGGGACTAGCGGAGGGGTACGAGCAGTACTTC	few	TRBD2	TRBV19	TRBJ2-7
CASSSNFNQPQHF	TGTGCCAGCAGCTCCAACTTCAATCAGCCCCAGCATTTT	NA	NA	TRBV5-5	TRBJ1-5
CASSLEALGQGKTQYF	TGCGCCAGCAGCTTGGAAGCGTTGGGACAGGGAAAGACCCAGTACTTC	NA	TRBD1	TRBV5-1	TRBJ2-5
CASSSIGTGLRSSYNEQFF	TGTGCCAGCAGCTCCATAGGGACAGGATTAAGAAGCTCCTACAATGAGCAGTTCTTC	NA	TRBD1	TRBV11-1	TRBJ2-1
CASSKARAGGAATGSYEQYF	TGTGCCAGCAGCAAAGCGCGGGCGGGAGGGGCGGCGACTGGCTCCTACGAGCAGTACTTC	NA	NA	TRBV21-1	TRBJ2-7
CASSITPGTSYEQYF	TGTGCCAGTAGTATCACCCCCGGGACTAGCTACGAGCAGTACTTC	NA	TRBD2	TRBV19	TRBJ2-7
CASRSQQGGYEQYF	TGCGCCAGCAGATCCCAACAGGGGGGGTACGAGCAGTACTTC	NA	NA	TRBV5-1	TRBJ2-7
CASSDLVASGTKYNEQFF	TGTGCCAGCAGCGACCTCGTTGCGAGCGGGACCAAATACAATGAGCAGTTCTTC	NA	TRBD2	TRBV9	TRBJ2-1
CASRYKPGLRDEKLFF	TGTGCCAGCAGATACAAGCCGGGACTCCGGGATGAAAAACTGTTTTTT	NA	NA	TRBV7-6	TRBJ1-4
CASRPGRNNEQFF	TGTGCCAGCAGGCCGGGACGGAACAATGAGCAGTTCTTC	NA	NA	TRBV6-1	TRBJ2-1
CSARANTEAFF	TGCAGTGCTAGGGCGAACACTGAAGCTTTCTTT	NA	NA	TRBV20-1	TRBJ1-1
CASSSKGGQAYHYGYTF	TGTGCCAGCAGCTCTAAGGGAGGTCAGGCTTACCACTATGGCTACACCTTC	NA	NA	TRBV5-4	TRBJ1-2
CASSRDDRASGNTIYF	TGTGCCAGCAGCCGCGATGACAGGGCGTCTGGAAACACCATATATTTT	NA	TRBD1	TRBV7-9	TRBJ1-3
CASSSVGGRGTWQYF	TGTGCCAGCAGCTCCGTCGGAGGCAGGGGAACGTGGCAGTACTTC	NA	NA	TRBV7-9	TRBJ2-7
CAISEREGQPQHF	TGTGCCATCAGTGAGAGGGAAGGTCAGCCCCAGCATTTT	NA	NA	TRBV10-3	TRBJ1-5
CASSQARVNTEAFF	TGCGCCAGCAGCCAAGCCCGAGTGAACACTGAAGCTTTCTTT	NA	NA	TRBV4-1	TRBJ1-1
CASSLGYVGGRRNEQFF	TGTGCCAGCAGCTTAGGTTACGTAGGCGGGAGAAGGAATGAGCAGTTCTTC	once	TRBD2	TRBV7-8	TRBJ2-1
CASSLGQGGYQETQYF	TGTGCCAGCAGCTTGGGACAGGGGGGGTATCAAGAGACCCAGTACTTC	NA	TRBD1	TRBV11-3	TRBJ2-5
CASSIGNTEAFF	TGTGCCAGTAGTATCGGGAACACTGAAGCTTTCTTT	NA	NA	TRBV19	TRBJ1-1
CASSLSRGANVLTF	TGTGCCAGCAGCTTATCCCGCGGGGCCAACGTCCTGACTTTC	NA	NA	TRBV7-9	TRBJ2-6
CASSLILAGEYSGANVLTF	TGTGCCAGCAGCTTAATACTAGCGGGAGAGTATTCTGGGGCCAACGTCCTGACTTTC	NA	TRBD2	TRBV7-8	TRBJ2-6
CAWKSGGFYGYTF	TGTGCCTGGAAATCAGGGGGCTTCTATGGCTACACCTTC	NA	TRBD1	TRBV30	TRBJ1-2
CASSLGANEQYF	TGTGCCAGCAGTCTGGGGGCGAACGAGCAGTACTTC	NA	NA	TRBV27	TRBJ2-7
CASTLGLAEETQYF	TGTGCCAGCACCCTGGGTCTAGCGGAAGAGACCCAGTACTTC	few	TRBD2	TRBV5-6	TRBJ2-5
CASSSGTSGTFDEQFF	TGTGCCAGCAGCTCAGGGACTAGCGGGACCTTCGATGAGCAGTTCTTC	NA	TRBD2	TRBV5-6	TRBJ2-1
CASSEVRGPAEAFF	TGTGCCAGCAGTGAAGTAAGGGGCCCGGCTGAAGCTTTCTTT	NA	NA	TRBV2	TRBJ1-1
CASSSRGETQYF	TGTGCCAGCTCATCGAGGGGGGAGACCCAGTACTTC	NA	NA	TRBV18	TRBJ2-5
CASSWDTGAFF	TGTGCCAGCAGTTGGGACACCGGGGCTTTCTTT	NA	NA	TRBV5-4	TRBJ1-1
CASSPRTSGWSYEQYF	TGTGCCAGCAGCCCTCGGACTAGCGGGTGGAGCTACGAGCAGTACTTC	NA	TRBD2	TRBV7-6	TRBJ2-7
CASSDGQGKGNTIYF	TGCGCCAGCAGCGACGGACAGGGCAAGGGAAACACCATATATTTT	NA	TRBD1	TRBV5-1	TRBJ1-3
CASSPFSAEDTEAFF	TGTGCCAGCAGCCCCTTCTCCGCAGAGGACACTGAAGCTTTCTTT	NA	NA	TRBV7-9	TRBJ1-1
CASSLDFSGRANEQFF	TGTGCCAGCAGCTTAGATTTTAGCGGGAGGGCCAATGAGCAGTTCTTC	NA	TRBD2	TRBV11-2	TRBJ2-1
CASSLWRDTGELFF	TGTGCCAGCAGTTTATGGCGGGATACCGGGGAGCTGTTTTTT	NA	NA	TRBV27	TRBJ2-2
CASSVDGGTYYEQYF	TGTGCCAGCAGCGTAGATGGGGGGACCTACTACGAGCAGTACTTC	NA	NA	TRBV9	TRBJ2-7
CASSPGGLLNVLTF	TGTGCCAGTAGCCCTGGGGGACTACTCAACGTCCTGACTTTC	NA	TRBD2	TRBV19	TRBJ2-6
CASSPWTSGRGSYNEQFF	TGTGCCAGCAGCCCCTGGACTAGCGGGAGGGGGAGTTACAATGAGCAGTTCTTC	NA	TRBD2	TRBV7-6	TRBJ2-1
CASSKKQGADGYTF	TGTGCCAGCAGCAAAAAACAGGGGGCCGATGGCTACACCTTC	NA	TRBD1	TRBV7-2	TRBJ1-2
CASSSGQGRGGYTF	TGCGCCAGCAGCTCGGGACAGGGGAGGGGTGGCTACACCTTC	few	TRBD1	TRBV5-1	TRBJ1-2